The T cell receptor (beta chain) described here comes from a study of graft-versus-host responses after intestinal transplantation. Study-wide context: The transplants performed in recipients were multivisceral, liver-intestinal, or isolated intestinal. Induction with anti-thymocyte globulin, then tacrolimus and steroids for around three years, was given to all recipients.

The data were produced by immunoSEQ multiplex PCR, yet TCRdb's version contains in-frame clones alone and is incomplete. The sample has approximately 99,000 clones, roughly 91% seen once. Notes on the study in general: Early post-transplant declines in HvG were associated with peak levels of circulating GvH clones.

Germline V gene data show CDR1 as SGHRS and CDR2 as YFSETQ. Trimming removed 5 bases at V and 5 bases at J, with 11 bases between. The CDR3 consists of 12 residues. As for this clone: Antigen specificity is unknown.

This sequence originates from a human donor who was the organ donor for an intestinal transplant. The sample in question was unstimulated CD4+ T cells sorted from spleen or lymph node cells, obtained before transplant. The chain uses TRBV5-1 and TRBJ2-7; TRBD1 is a possible D gene (6 bases). The CDR3 sequence: CASRGGMDEQYF. The DNA for the CDR3 is TGCGCCAGCAGAGGGGGTATGGACGAGCAGTACTTC.